The entry below describes one TCR beta chain. Antigen specificity is unknown. The germline V gene has CDR1 LGHNA and CDR2 YNFKEQ. V dropped 4 bases and J dropped 0; count of bases not matched to a gene: 8. The CDR3 contains 17 residues. TCRdb analysed the reads with MiXCR anew, one entry per CDR3 protein. Of under 850,000 distinct CDR3 sequences listed, under 40% were seen once; the top ten hold about 2.8%. The entry originates in a study of T cell repertoires in cytomegalovirus infection. The wider study: It can be stated that public TCR beta signatures indicated CMV infection as well as a matching HLA type. Study outcomes and limitations: Clonotype analysis showed dominance of the ex vivo response by HLA-C-restricted CMV-specific TCR beta clonotypes. People with CMV and the relevant HLA were identified by cumulative public TCR beta family frequency.

The chain carries TRBV4-2 and TRBJ2-1; TRBD2 aligns across 8 bases. The sample was PBMCs. This receptor was taken from a human donor in good health (CMV status not recorded). Some clones in this sample may be carry-over from other donors' samples. The chain's CDR3 is CASSLYWTSSSYNEQFF. CDR3 sequence (DNA): TGTGCCAGCAGCCTGTATTGGACTAGCAGCTCCTACAATGAGCAGTTCTTC.